This T cell receptor beta chain was recovered during a study of blood T cell repertoires in COVID-19. Study information: Acute and convalescent COVID-19 specimens originated in the United States, Italy and Spain. T cells, B-cell-depleted T cells, or PBMCs provided the cDNA or gDNA that served as material.

As processed by the authors: It was from reference gene primer amplification that nucleated cell counts were estimated. Method: immunoSEQ multiplex PCR; TCRdb's copy keeps in-frame clones and lacks some. For V, J and clone size, that table is used; D and trimming come from the DNA. The sample records some 250,000 clones, about 80% being singletons. The CDR3 runs 14 residues. Germline values: CDR1 SGHRS, CDR2 YFSETQ. The V end was cut by 4 bases, the J end by 3 bases, with 13 bases between. This sequence joins TRBV5-1 and TRBJ1-2; no clear D. The sequence was obtained from a woman over 75 with acute or convalescent COVID-19. Sequences were obtained from peripheral blood. CDR3 sequence (DNA): TGCGCCAGCAGCCGCGACTCGGTTGACTATGGCTACACCTTC. It encodes CASSRDSVDYGYTF.